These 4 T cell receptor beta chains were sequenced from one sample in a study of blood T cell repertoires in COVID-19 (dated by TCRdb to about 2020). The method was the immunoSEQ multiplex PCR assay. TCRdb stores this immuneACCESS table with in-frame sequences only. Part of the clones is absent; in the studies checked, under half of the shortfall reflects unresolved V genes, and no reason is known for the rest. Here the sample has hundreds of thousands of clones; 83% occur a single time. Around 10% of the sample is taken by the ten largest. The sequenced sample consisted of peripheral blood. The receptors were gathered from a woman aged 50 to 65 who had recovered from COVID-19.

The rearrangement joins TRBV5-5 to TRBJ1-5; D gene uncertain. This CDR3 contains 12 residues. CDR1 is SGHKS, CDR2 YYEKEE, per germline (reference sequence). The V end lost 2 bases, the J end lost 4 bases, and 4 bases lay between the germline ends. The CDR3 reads CASSFPNQPQHF. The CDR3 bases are TGTGCCAGCAGCTTTCCAAATCAGCCCCAGCATTTT.

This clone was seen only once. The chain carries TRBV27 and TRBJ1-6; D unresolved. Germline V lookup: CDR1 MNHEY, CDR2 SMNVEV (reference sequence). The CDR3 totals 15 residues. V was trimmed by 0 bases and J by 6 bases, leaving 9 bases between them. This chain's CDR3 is CASSLSRAFNSPLHF. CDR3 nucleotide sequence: TGTGCCAGCAGTTTATCGCGGGCCTTTAATTCACCCCTCCACTTT.

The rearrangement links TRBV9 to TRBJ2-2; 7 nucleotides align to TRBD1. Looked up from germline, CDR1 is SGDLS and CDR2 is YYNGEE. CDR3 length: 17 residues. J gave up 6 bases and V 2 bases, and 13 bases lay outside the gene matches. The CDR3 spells CASSVDTYGQVSGELFF. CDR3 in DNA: TGTGCCAGCAGCGTCGATACCTACGGACAGGTGTCCGGGGAGCTGTTTTTT.

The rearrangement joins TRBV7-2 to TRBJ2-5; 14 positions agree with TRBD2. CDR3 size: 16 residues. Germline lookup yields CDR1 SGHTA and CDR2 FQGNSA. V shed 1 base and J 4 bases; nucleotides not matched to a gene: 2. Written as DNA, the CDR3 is TGTGCCAGCAGCTTAGAGGGACTAGCGGGAGTAGAGACCCAGTACTTC. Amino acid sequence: CASSLEGLAGVETQYF.